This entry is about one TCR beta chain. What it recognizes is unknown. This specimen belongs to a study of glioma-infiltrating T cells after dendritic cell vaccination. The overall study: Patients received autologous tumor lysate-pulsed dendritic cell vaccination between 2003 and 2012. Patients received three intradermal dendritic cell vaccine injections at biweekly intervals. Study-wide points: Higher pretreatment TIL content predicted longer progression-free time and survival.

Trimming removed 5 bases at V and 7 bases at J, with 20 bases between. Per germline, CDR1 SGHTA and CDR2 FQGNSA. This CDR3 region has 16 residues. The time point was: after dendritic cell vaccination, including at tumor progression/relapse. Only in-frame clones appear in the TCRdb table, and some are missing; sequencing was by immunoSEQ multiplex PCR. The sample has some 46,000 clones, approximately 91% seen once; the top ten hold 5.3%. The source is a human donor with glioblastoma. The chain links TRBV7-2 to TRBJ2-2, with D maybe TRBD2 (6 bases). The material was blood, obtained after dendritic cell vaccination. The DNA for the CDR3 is TGTGCCAGCAGCACCGGAGGGGAAACTAGGGTCGGGGAGCTGTTTTTT. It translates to CASSTGGETRVGELFF.